Below are 24 T cell receptor beta chains sequenced from a single sample in a study of blood T cells in healthy people across ages. A second PCR of about 6 to 12 cycles used a sample-barcoded 5' primer and a J-beta primer mix. TCRdb recomputed calls from the 5' RACE reads with MiXCR, one row per CDR3 protein. Seen here are about 1.8 million distinct CDR3 sequences, around 50% observed once, and the top ten hold over 2%. The sequencing sample was made of blood. These receptors were obtained from a woman between 35 and 50 years old in good health.

This clonotype appeared once. The chain combines TRBV28 with TRBJ1-3, with D unresolved. The germline V and J ends were trimmed by 0 bases and 0 bases, with 3 bases remaining between them. CDR1 is MDHEN and CDR2 is SYDVKM in the germline V gene. This CDR3 region has 14 residues. The CDR3 nucleotides are TGTGCCAGCAGTTTATGGGGCTCTGGAAACACCATATATTTT. This encodes CASSLWGSGNTIYF.

This chain connects TRBV27 to TRBJ2-5; 7 nucleotides match TRBD1. The DNA end is a closer match to TRBJ2-7, so the J assignment may be wrong. The CDR3 spans 13 residues. Germline assignment: CDR1 MNHEY and CDR2 SMNVEV (reference sequence). The CDR3 DNA follows: TGTGCCAGCAGTCAGAGCAGGGGGAGCGAGCAGTACTTC. Translating gives CASSQSRGSEQYF.

The chain links TRBV20-1 to TRBJ1-4; D call uncertain. Germline CDR1 and CDR2: DFQATT and SNEGSKA (reference sequence). Trimming removed 0 bases at V and 4 bases at J, with 12 bases between. The CDR3 sequence is 15 residues long. The CDR3 nucleotides are TGCAGTGCTAGAGATGATAAGTGGGTTAATGAAAAACTGTTTTTT. Protein: CSARDDKWVNEKLFF.

The rearrangement uses TRBV5-1 and TRBJ2-5; D may be TRBD2 (6 bases). Between the trimmed V and J ends, which lost 3 bases and 5 bases, there was a span of 14 bases. This CDR3 has 14 amino acids. Germline CDR1 SGHRS, CDR2 YFSETQ. CDR3 loop: CASSSGRGWETQYF. Here the CDR3 DNA reads TGCGCCAGCAGCTCTGGACGGGGGTGGGAGACCCAGTACTTC. Together with reference TRBV5-1 and TRBJ2-5, the CDR3 gives the full variable domain: KAGVTQTPRYLIKTRGQQVTLSCSPISGHRSVSWYQQTPGQGLQFLFEYFSETQRNKGNFPGRFSGRQFSNSRSEMNVSTLELGDSALYLCASSSGRGWETQYFGPGTRLLVL.

This chain links TRBV6-5 with TRBJ2-7, with a tentative D call TRBD1 (5 bases). The V end was cut by 6 bases, the J end by 5 bases, with 11 bases between. Germline V gene data show CDR1 as MNHEY and CDR2 as SVGAGI. The CDR3 is 12 amino acids. The DNA of the CDR3 is TGTGCCAGCAGCAAACAGGCCCACGAGCAGTACTTC. Its protein is CASSKQAHEQYF.

This clonotype showed up just once. The chain couples TRBV6-2 or TRBV6-3 to TRBJ2-4; 7 nucleotides line up with TRBD1. The J call may be faulty, since TRBJ2-7 better matches the DNA end. Germline V gene data show CDR1 as MNHEY and CDR2 as SVGEGT. The CDR3 length is 14 residues. The CDR3 reads CASSYGTATYEQYF. The CDR3 nucleotides are TGTGCCAGCAGTTATGGGACAGCGACCTACGAGCAGTACTTC.

This clonotype was counted a few times. The gene calls are TRBV4-2 and TRBJ1-5; TRBD1 matches at 10 bases. The length of the CDR3 is 14 residues. J was trimmed by 7 bases and V by 4 bases; bases with no gene match: 4. Germline V gene lookup returns CDR1 LGHNA and CDR2 YNFKEQ. The CDR3 DNA sequence: TGTGCCAGCAGCCTTGGACAGGGGGAGCAGCCCCAGCATTTT. It specifies CASSLGQGEQPQHF.

This rearrangement joins TRBV5-1 to TRBJ2-1, with D perhaps matching TRBD2 (6 bases). Trimming removed 7 bases from V and 7 bases from J, with 21 bases in between. From germline, CDR1 is SGHRS and CDR2 YFSETQ. This CDR3 is 15 amino acids long. CDR3 amino acids: CASSLLGTPRNEQFF. The CDR3 nucleotides read TGCGCCAGCTCCTTGTTGGGGACTCCGAGGAATGAGCAGTTCTTC.

The rearrangement links TRBV20-1 to TRBJ2-7; D could derive from TRBD1 or TRBD2 (5 bases each). The CDR3 length is 13 residues. Germline CDR1 and CDR2: DFQATT and SNEGSKA (reference sequence). Between the trimmed V and J ends, which lost 0 bases and 3 bases, there was a span of 9 bases. The CDR3 loop is CSARDGDRYEQYF. The CDR3 DNA reads TGCAGTGCTAGAGACGGGGACCGCTACGAGCAGTACTTC.

The chain uses TRBV4-2 and TRBJ1-2, with 8 bases fitting TRBD1. CDR1 is LGHNA and CDR2 is YNFKEQ in the germline V gene. This CDR3 comprises 14 residues. V lost 1 base to trimming and J lost 7 bases; unmatched junction nucleotides: 5. CDR3 residues: CASSQGNRGTGYTF. The CDR3 bases are TGTGCCAGCAGCCAAGGAAACAGGGGGACTGGCTACACCTTC.

The CDR3 reads CASSVAARPSPNEQFF. Here the CDR3 DNA reads TGTGCCAGCAGCGTAGCGGCCCGCCCCAGCCCCAATGAGCAGTTCTTC. This chain connects TRBV9 to TRBJ2-1; D remains ambiguous. This CDR3 is built from 16 residues. Trimming stripped 0 bases from V and 6 bases from J, with 16 bases between. Germline-derived CDR1 and CDR2 are SGDLS and YYNGEE.

V usage is TRBV27 and J usage is TRBJ2-3; a weak D match, TRBD1 (6 bases). Germline V lookup: CDR1 MNHEY, CDR2 SMNVEV (reference sequence). Trimming left V 2 bases short and J 5 bases short, with 11 bases between. The CDR3 has 14 amino acids. The CDR3 DNA reads as TGTGCCAGCAGTTTAATGAGGGACATAGATACGCAGTATTTT. This sequence encodes CASSLMRDIDTQYF.

This chain joins TRBV7-6 and TRBJ2-5, with TRBD1 matching 7 bases. CDR1 is SGHVS and CDR2 is FNYEAQ in the germline V gene. This CDR3 has 15 residues. V dropped 4 bases and J dropped 1; count of bases not matched to a gene: 6. The CDR3 region is CASSSRQGIQETQYF. Written as DNA, the CDR3 is TGTGCCAGCAGCTCCCGACAGGGAATCCAAGAGACCCAGTACTTC.

This clonotype showed up many times. The genes are TRBV12-3 or TRBV12-4 and TRBJ1-2, with 8 nucleotides matching TRBD1. V shed 6 bases, J shed 7 bases, and the junction held 7 bases outside the gene matches. The length of the CDR3 is 13 residues. DNA for the CDR3: TGTGCCAGCAGCCCTGGACAGGGCCGTGGCTACACCTTC. It is translated as CASSPGQGRGYTF.

The V gene is TRBV10-3, the J gene TRBJ1-2; D unclear. CDR1 is ENHRY and CDR2 is SYGVKD in the germline V gene. V was shortened by 0 bases and J by 7 bases, with 9 bases between the two germline ends. The CDR3 totals 13 residues. The CDR3 sequence: CAISESLASGYTF. The CDR3 nucleotides are TGTGCCATCAGTGAGTCGCTCGCCAGTGGCTACACCTTC.

The sample holds one count of this clonotype. This sequence joins TRBV6-1 and TRBJ1-2; no reliable D call. Deletions cut 1 base from V and 4 bases from J, with 13 bases between. This CDR3 spans 15 amino acids. Germline V gene sequence: CDR1 MNHNS, CDR2 SASEGT. As DNA, the CDR3 is TGTGCCAGCAGTGAAGGGCTGGAGTTTCGCTATGGCTACACCTTC. As protein: CASSEGLEFRYGYTF.

The rearrangement links TRBV29-1 to TRBJ2-5, with TRBD1 matching 8 bases. V dropped 7 bases and J dropped 3; count of bases not matched to a gene: 7. The germline CDR1 and CDR2 sequences are SQVTM and ANQGSEA. The CDR3 has 13 residues. The CDR3 loop reads CSAQGAAEETQYF. The CDR3 region has the DNA TGCAGCGCTCAGGGGGCTGCCGAAGAGACCCAGTACTTC. Drawing the rest from reference TRBV29-1 and TRBJ2-5, the complete variable domain is SAVISQKPSRDICQRGTSLTIQCQVDSQVTMMFWYRQQPGQSLTLIATANQGSEATYESGFVIDKFPISRPNLTFSTLTVSNMSPEDSSIYLCSAQGAAEETQYFGPGTRLLVL.

The chain recombines TRBV27 with TRBJ2-4, with D possibly being TRBD1 or TRBD2 (5 bases each). Germline lookup yields CDR1 MNHEY and CDR2 SMNVEV (reference sequence). With 4 bases removed from V and 13 bases from J, the gap between germline ends came to 20 bases. The CDR3 extends over 14 amino acids. CDR3 DNA sequence: TGTGCCAGCAGTTCCAGACGGGGCCCCTACGGGCAGTACTTC. Its translation is CASSSRRGPYGQYF.

V usage is TRBV6-2 or TRBV6-3 and J usage is TRBJ2-1; TRBD1 agrees at 7 bases. The germline V gene has CDR1 MNHEY and CDR2 SVGEGT. Trimming removed 3 bases from V and 5 bases from J; junction bases left unmatched: 13. CDR3 length: 17 residues. CDR3 in amino acids: CASSYLLRYRGDNEQFF. As DNA, the CDR3 is TGTGCCAGCAGTTATCTTCTCCGCTACAGGGGAGACAATGAGCAGTTCTTC.

The J gene is TRBJ2-3, the V gene TRBV12-3 or TRBV12-4; perhaps TRBD2 as D (5 bases). The CDR3 length is 14 residues. V was cut by 6 bases and J by 1 base, with 11 bases left in between. The CDR3 DNA follows: TGTGCCAGCAGCCGGGAAAGTGGCACAGATACGCAGTATTTT. Encoded protein: CASSRESGTDTQYF.

The chain has TRBV3-1 and TRBJ2-5, with TRBD1 matching 8 bases. Germline-derived CDR1 and CDR2 are LGHDT and YNNKEL (reference sequence). The CDR3 extends over 16 amino acids. The ends lost 0 bases at V and 5 bases at J; junction bases unmatched: 8. CDR3: CASSQDLGQGVETQYF. The DNA of the CDR3 is TGTGCCAGCAGCCAAGATCTTGGACAGGGAGTGGAGACCCAGTACTTC.

The J gene is TRBJ2-3, the V gene TRBV5-5; 7 nucleotides align to TRBD2. The germline V gene encodes CDR1 SGHKS and CDR2 YYEKEE (reference sequence). This CDR3 contains 16 residues. The trim removed 2 bases at V and 2 bases at J, leaving 8 bases unmatched. The CDR3 spells CASSLRDYPSTDTQYF. The CDR3 region has the DNA TGTGCCAGCAGCTTACGGGACTACCCATCCACAGATACGCAGTATTTT.

The chain links TRBV7-2 to TRBJ2-1, with a possible D match to TRBD2 (6 bases). The germline V gene encodes CDR1 SGHTA and CDR2 FQGNSA. The CDR3 loop spans 16 amino acids. The V end was cut by 6 bases, the J end by 3 bases, with 18 bases between. CDR3 protein: CASSAPRLASYNEQFF. CDR3 DNA: TGTGCCAGCAGTGCCCCTCGGCTAGCGAGCTACAATGAGCAGTTCTTC.

The CDR3 reads CASGFGQGVNQETQYF. The CDR3 region has the DNA TGTGCCAGTGGATTCGGGCAGGGAGTAAACCAAGAGACCCAGTACTTC. The chain couples TRBV19 to TRBJ2-5, with D perhaps matching TRBD1 or TRBD2 (5 bases each). The V end was cut by 8 bases, the J end by 0 bases, with 19 bases between. Germline V gives CDR1 LNHDA, CDR2 SQIVND (reference sequence). The CDR3 is 16 amino acids.